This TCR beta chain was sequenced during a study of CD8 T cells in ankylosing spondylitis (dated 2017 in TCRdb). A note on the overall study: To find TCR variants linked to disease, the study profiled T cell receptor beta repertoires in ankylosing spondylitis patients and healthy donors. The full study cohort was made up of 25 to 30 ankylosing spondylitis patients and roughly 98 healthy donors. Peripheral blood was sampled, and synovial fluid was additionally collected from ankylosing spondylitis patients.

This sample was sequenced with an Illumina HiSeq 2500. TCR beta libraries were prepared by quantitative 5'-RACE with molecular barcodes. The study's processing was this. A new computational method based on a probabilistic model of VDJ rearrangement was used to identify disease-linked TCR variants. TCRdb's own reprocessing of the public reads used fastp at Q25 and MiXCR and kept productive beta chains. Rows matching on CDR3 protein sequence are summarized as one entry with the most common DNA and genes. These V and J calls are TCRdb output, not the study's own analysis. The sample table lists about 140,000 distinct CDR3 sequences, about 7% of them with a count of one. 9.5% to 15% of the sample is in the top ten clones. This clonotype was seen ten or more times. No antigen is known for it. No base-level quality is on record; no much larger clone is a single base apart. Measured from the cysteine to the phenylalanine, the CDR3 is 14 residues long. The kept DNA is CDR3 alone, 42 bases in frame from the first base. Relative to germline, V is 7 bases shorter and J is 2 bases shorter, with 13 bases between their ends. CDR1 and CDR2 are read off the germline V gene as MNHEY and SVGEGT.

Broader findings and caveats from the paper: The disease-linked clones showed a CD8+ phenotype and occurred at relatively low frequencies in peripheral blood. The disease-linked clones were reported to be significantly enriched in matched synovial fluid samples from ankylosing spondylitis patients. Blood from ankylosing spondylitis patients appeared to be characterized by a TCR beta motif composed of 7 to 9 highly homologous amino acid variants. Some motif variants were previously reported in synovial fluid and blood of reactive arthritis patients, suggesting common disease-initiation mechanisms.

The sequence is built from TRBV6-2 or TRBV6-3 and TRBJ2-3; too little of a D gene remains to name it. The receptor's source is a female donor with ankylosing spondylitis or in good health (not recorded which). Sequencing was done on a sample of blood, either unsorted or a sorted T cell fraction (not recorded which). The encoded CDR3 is CASNPTMVTDTQYF. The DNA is TGTGCCAGCAACCCGACGATGGTCACAGATACGCAGTATTTT.